Below, 15 T cell receptor beta chains from the same sample are listed, as sequenced in a study of T cells in localized non-small cell lung cancer. Using immunoSEQ multiplex PCR, the repertoire was profiled, and TCRdb retains in-frame clones only, with some absent. Among about 54,000 clones listed, about four fifths were seen once. Sequenced material: peripheral blood, taken before any cancer treatment. These receptors came from a female donor older than 55 with stage II squamous cell lung carcinoma.

The V gene is TRBV19, the J gene TRBJ2-7; TRBD1 aligns across 9 bases. V gave up 3 bases and J gave up 0 bases; unmatched junction bases: 3. Germline V gene data show CDR1 as LNHDA and CDR2 as SQIVND (reference sequence). The CDR3 runs 15 residues. The CDR3 protein is CASSITGGISYEQYF. The CDR3 DNA sequence: TGTGCCAGTAGTATCACAGGGGGCATCTCCTACGAGCAGTACTTC.

The chain has TRBV5-1 and TRBJ2-2; D may be TRBD1 (5 bases). The V end lost 4 bases, the J end lost 6 bases, and 16 bases lay between the germline ends. The germline V gene has CDR1 SGHRS and CDR2 YFSETQ. The CDR3 runs 15 residues. CDR3 bases: TGCGCCAGCAGCCCTCCAACCCAGGGCGCCGGGGAGCTGTTTTTT. Translated: CASSPPTQGAGELFF.

CDR3 amino acids: CASSQDWASGYTF. The CDR3, as DNA: TGCGCCAGCAGCCAAGATTGGGCCAGTGGCTACACCTTC. This chain joins TRBV4-3 and TRBJ1-2; D call uncertain. Germline V gene lookup returns CDR1 LGHNA and CDR2 YSLEER. This CDR3 is built from 13 residues. Trimming cost V 0 bases and J 7 bases, with 9 bases left between them.

V gene TRBV6-1 combines with J gene TRBJ1-3, with D tentatively TRBD1 (6 bases). The CDR3 runs to 15 residues. Trimming removed 3 bases at V and 2 bases at J, with 11 bases between. In germline, CDR1 is MNHNS, CDR2 SASEGT. CDR3 sequence: CASSDFRGPGNTIYF. DNA for the CDR3: TGTGCCAGCAGTGACTTCAGGGGCCCTGGAAACACCATATATTTT.

This chain connects TRBV6-5 to TRBJ1-1; maybe TRBD1 (5 bases). The CDR3 spans 15 residues. Germline V gene sequence: CDR1 MNHEY, CDR2 SVGAGI. Trimming removed 5 bases from V and 5 bases from J, with 18 bases in between. The CDR3: CASSPLFQGITEAFF. For the CDR3, the DNA is TGTGCCAGCAGTCCACTATTCCAGGGTATAACTGAAGCTTTCTTT.

The chain uses TRBV9 and TRBJ1-4, with 7 bases lining up with TRBD1. The CDR3 consists of 15 residues. The V and J ends lost 2 bases and 0 bases, in that order; junction bases with no gene match: 1. CDR1 is SGDLS, CDR2 YYNGEE, per germline. CDR3 amino acids: CASSVGTATNEKLFF. CDR3 DNA: TGTGCCAGCAGCGTCGGGACAGCAACTAATGAAAAACTGTTTTTT.

This clone has a handful of counts. The V call is TRBV9, the J call TRBJ1-5; D unresolved. The V end lost 2 bases, the J end lost 2 bases, and 8 bases lay between the germline ends. The CDR3 loop spans 14 amino acids. Germline-derived CDR1 and CDR2 are SGDLS and YYNGEE. CDR3 bases: TGTGCCAGCAGCGTGGACTTCGGCAATCAGCCCCAGCATTTT. This translates into CASSVDFGNQPQHF.

This clone came up a few times. The V and J genes are TRBV9 and TRBJ1-2; D is possibly TRBD1 (6 bases). The germline CDR1 and CDR2 sequences are SGDLS and YYNGEE. The V end was cut by 2 bases, the J end by 0 bases, with 11 bases between. This CDR3 is 15 amino acids long. The CDR3 is CASSVEGDSNYGYTF. In nucleotides, the CDR3 is TGTGCCAGCAGCGTCGAGGGGGATTCTAACTATGGCTACACCTTC.

Here the CDR3 reads CASSLAAAGRGETQYF. CDR3 nucleotides: TGTGCCAGCAGCTTGGCCGCGGCGGGGCGTGGAGAGACCCAGTACTTC. The genes are TRBV5-4 and TRBJ2-5, with D tentatively TRBD2 (6 bases). Trimming stripped 0 bases from V and 4 bases from J, with 16 bases between. The CDR3 contains 16 residues. The germline V gene has CDR1 SGHNT and CDR2 YYREEE (reference sequence).

Details on this clone: One end of the junction varies from germline; a read error may be responsible. The V and J genes are TRBV20-1 and TRBJ2-7, with a tentative D call TRBD1 (6 bases). CDR1 DFQATT and CDR2 SNEGSKA come from the germline V gene (reference sequence). The CDR3 is made up of 11 amino acids. CDR3 residues: CSGRQEYEQYF. DNA for the CDR3: TGCAGTGGTAGACAGGAATACGAGCAGTACTTC.

There are many counts of this clone. The V gene is TRBV5-6, the J gene TRBJ1-5; 7 bases align to TRBD1. The CDR3 is made up of 17 amino acids. The V and J ends lost 2 bases and 3 bases, in that order; junction bases with no gene match: 11. Looked up from germline, CDR1 is SGHDT and CDR2 is YYEEEE. In nucleotides, the CDR3 is TGTGCCAGCAGCTTAGCGCAGGGGGGTTGGTACAATCAGCCCCAGCATTTT. It specifies CASSLAQGGWYNQPQHF.

In its sample, this clone was seen once. The V gene is TRBV15, the J gene TRBJ2-5; 7 bases map to TRBD1. Germline loops: CDR1 LNHNV, CDR2 YYDKDF (reference sequence). J lost 2 bases, V lost 5 bases, and 8 bases had no gene match. The CDR3 is 15 residues long. CDR3 DNA: TGTGCCACCAGCGGCACAGGGGATCTACAAGAGACCCAGTACTTC. It codes for CATSGTGDLQETQYF.

This chain connects TRBV30 to TRBJ1-1, with D uncertain. Germline CDR1 and CDR2: GTSNPN and SVGIG (reference sequence). Between the trimmed V and J ends, which lost 3 bases and 0 bases, there was a span of 14 bases. The length of the CDR3 is 15 residues. CDR3 sequence (DNA): TGTGCCTGGAGCCTAAGGGAACAGATGAACACTGAAGCTTTCTTT. Residues: CAWSLREQMNTEAFF.

The chain employs TRBV5-4 and TRBJ2-2, with 8 bases lining up with TRBD1. Germline V gene data show CDR1 as SGHNT and CDR2 as YYREEE (reference sequence). The CDR3 consists of 14 residues. Trimming removed 4 bases from V and 6 bases from J; junction bases left unmatched: 5. CDR3 coding DNA: TGTGCCAGCAGCCCGACAGGGGTAGCCGGGGAGCTGTTTTTT. Encoded protein: CASSPTGVAGELFF.

In nucleotides, the CDR3 is TGTGCCAGCAGGCCGCAAGGAGGGTCCTACAATGAGCAGTTCTTC. Translating gives CASRPQGGSYNEQFF. The chain couples TRBV6-6 to TRBJ2-1, with D possibly TRBD2 on 6 matching bases. Per the germline V gene, CDR1 is MNHNY and CDR2 is SVGAGI (reference sequence). The CDR3 consists of 15 residues. V shed 6 bases and J shed 1 base, with 13 bases lying between them.